The present T cell receptor beta chain was sequenced within a study of shared clonotypes between healthy human individuals. V lost 0 bases, J lost 3 bases, and 18 bases lay in between. Germline V gene sequence: CDR1 MGHRA, CDR2 YSYEKL. The CDR3 extends over 17 amino acids. Recent vaccinations or acute infections were absent in the healthy HIV-negative adult donors. Ten immunoSEQ deep assay plates were used by the authors to sequence unsorted PBMC DNA. The table came from immunoSEQ multiplex PCR; TCRdb's copy has only in-frame clones and leaves some out. The sample contains approximately 470,000 clones, 70% to 80% of which appear only once.

Sequenced input: PBMCs. The origin of this receptor is a woman between 35 and 50 years old in good health. Some clones in this sample may be carry-over from other donors' samples. The chain combines TRBV4-1 with TRBJ2-7, with D possibly being TRBD2 (5 bases). This chain's CDR3 is CASSQDQNPGGSYEQYF. DNA for the CDR3: TGCGCCAGCAGCCAAGATCAAAATCCCGGAGGTAGCTACGAGCAGTACTTC.